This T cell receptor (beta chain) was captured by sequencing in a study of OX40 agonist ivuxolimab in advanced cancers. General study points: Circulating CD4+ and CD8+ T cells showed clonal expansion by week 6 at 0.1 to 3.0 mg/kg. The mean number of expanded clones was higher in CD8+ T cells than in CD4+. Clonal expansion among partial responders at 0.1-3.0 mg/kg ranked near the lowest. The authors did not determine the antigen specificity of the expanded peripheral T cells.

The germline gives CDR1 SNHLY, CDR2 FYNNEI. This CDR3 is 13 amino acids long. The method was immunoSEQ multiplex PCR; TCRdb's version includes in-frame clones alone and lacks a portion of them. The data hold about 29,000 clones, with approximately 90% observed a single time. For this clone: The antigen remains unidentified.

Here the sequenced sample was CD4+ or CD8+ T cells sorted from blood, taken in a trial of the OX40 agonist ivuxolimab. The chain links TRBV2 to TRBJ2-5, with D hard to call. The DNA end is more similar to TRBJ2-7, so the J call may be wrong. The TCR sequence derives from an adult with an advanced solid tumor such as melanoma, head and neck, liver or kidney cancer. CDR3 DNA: TGTGCCAGCATTTTCGGTTCTTCCTACGAGCAGTACTTC. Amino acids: CASIFGSSYEQYF.